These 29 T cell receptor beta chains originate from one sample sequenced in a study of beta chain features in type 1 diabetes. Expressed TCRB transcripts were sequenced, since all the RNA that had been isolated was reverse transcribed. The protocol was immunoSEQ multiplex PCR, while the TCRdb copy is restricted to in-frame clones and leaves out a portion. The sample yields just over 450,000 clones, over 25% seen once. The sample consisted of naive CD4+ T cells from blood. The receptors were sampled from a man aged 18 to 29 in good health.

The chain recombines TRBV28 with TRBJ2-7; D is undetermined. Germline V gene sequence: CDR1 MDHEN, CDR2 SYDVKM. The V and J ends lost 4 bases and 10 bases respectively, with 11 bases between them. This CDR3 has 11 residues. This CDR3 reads CASSSATSQYF. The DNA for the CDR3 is TGTGCCAGCAGTTCCGCCACGAGTCAGTACTTC.

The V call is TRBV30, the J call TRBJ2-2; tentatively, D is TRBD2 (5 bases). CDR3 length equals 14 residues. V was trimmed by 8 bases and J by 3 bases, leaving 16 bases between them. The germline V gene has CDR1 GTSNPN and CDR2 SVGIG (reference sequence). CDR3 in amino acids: CAQSRTAHTGELFF. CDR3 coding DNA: TGTGCCCAGTCCCGGACTGCCCACACCGGGGAGCTGTTTTTT.

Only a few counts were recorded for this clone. The CDR3 protein is CASSLGGQSSYNEQFF. In DNA form, the CDR3 reads TGCGCCAGCAGCTTGGGGGGGCAGAGCTCCTACAATGAGCAGTTCTTC. The rearrangement uses TRBV5-1 and TRBJ2-1; maybe TRBD1 (6 bases). There are 16 residues in the CDR3. V was trimmed by 0 bases and J by 0 bases, leaving 10 bases between them. Germline CDR1 and CDR2: SGHRS and YFSETQ.

Here the CDR3 reads CASSLSGRYNEQFF. The DNA for the CDR3 is TGTGCCAGCAGCCTTAGCGGGAGATACAATGAGCAGTTCTTC. The chain has TRBV7-3 and TRBJ2-1, with 9 bases lining up with TRBD2. The CDR3 spans 14 residues. Trimming at V came to 5 bases and at J to 4 bases, leaving 3 bases not matched to a gene. Germline values: CDR1 SGHTA, CDR2 FQGTGA.

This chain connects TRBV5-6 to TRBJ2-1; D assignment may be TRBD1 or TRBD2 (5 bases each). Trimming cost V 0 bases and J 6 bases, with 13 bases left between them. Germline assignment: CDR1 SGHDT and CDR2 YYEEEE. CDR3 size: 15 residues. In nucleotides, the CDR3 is TGTGCCAGCAGCTTGGATGGGACGCTGTCCAATGAGCAGTTCTTC. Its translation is CASSLDGTLSNEQFF.

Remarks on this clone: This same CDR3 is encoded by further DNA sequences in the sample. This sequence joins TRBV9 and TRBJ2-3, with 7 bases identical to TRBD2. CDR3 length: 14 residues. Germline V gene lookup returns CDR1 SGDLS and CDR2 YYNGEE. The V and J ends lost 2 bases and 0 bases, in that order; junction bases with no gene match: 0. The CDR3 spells CASSVSGSTDTQYF. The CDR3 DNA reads TGTGCCAGCAGCGTTAGCGGGAGCACAGATACGCAGTATTTT.

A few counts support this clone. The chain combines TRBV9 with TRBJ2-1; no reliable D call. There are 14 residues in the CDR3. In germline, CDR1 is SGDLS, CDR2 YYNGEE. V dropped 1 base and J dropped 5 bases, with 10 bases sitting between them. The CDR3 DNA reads TGTGCCAGCAGCGTAATCTCGTCTAACAATGAGCAGTTCTTC. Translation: CASSVISSNNEQFF.

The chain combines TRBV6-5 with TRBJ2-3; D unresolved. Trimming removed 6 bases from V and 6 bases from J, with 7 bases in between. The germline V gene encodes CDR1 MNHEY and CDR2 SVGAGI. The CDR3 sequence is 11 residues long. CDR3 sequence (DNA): TGTGCCAGCAGGGAAAGGGATACGCAGTATTTT. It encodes CASRERDTQYF.

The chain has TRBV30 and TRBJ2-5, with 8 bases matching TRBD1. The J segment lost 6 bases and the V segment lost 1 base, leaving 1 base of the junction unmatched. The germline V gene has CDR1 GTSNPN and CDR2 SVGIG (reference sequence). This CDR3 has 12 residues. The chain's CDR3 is CAWSGDRQTQYF. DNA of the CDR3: TGTGCCTGGAGTGGGGACAGGCAGACCCAGTACTTC.

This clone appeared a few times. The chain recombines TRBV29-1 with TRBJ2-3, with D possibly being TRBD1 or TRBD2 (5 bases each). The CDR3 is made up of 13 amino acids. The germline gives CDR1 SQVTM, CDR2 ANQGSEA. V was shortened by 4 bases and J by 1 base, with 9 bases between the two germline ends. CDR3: CSVALGGTDTQYF. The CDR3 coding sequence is TGCAGCGTTGCCTTGGGGGGCACAGATACGCAGTATTTT.

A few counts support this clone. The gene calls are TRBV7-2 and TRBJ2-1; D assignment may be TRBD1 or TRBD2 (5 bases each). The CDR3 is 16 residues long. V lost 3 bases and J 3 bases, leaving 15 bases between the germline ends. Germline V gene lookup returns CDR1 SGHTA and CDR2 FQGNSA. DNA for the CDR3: TGTGCCAGCAGCTTCGAGGGGCCCAACCTCTACAATGAGCAGTTCTTC. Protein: CASSFEGPNLYNEQFF.

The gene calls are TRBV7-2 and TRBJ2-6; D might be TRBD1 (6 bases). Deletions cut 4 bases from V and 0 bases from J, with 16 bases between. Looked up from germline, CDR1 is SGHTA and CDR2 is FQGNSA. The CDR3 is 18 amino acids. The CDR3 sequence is CASSSPRGGSSGANVLTF. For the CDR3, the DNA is TGTGCCAGCAGCTCCCCCCGAGGGGGATCCTCTGGGGCCAACGTCCTGACTTTC.

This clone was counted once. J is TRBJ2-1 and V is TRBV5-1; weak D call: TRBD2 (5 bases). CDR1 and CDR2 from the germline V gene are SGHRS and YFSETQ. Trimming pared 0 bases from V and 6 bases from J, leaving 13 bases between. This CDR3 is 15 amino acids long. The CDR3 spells CASSLELGFANEQFF. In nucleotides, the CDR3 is TGCGCCAGCAGCTTGGAACTAGGTTTCGCCAATGAGCAGTTCTTC.

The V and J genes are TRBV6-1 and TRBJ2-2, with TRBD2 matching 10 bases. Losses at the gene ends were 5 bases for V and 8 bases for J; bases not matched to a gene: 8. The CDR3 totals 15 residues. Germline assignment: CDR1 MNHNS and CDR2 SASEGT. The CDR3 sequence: CASSLAGGLTGELFF. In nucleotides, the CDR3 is TGTGCCAGCAGTTTAGCGGGAGGCCTTACGGGGGAGCTGTTTTTT.

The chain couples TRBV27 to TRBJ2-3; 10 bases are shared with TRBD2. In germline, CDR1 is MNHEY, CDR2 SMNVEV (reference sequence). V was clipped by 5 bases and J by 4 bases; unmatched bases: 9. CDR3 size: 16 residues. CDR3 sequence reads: CASSRVPGLASDTQYF. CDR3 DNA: TGTGCCAGCAGTCGCGTCCCGGGACTAGCGTCAGATACGCAGTATTTT.

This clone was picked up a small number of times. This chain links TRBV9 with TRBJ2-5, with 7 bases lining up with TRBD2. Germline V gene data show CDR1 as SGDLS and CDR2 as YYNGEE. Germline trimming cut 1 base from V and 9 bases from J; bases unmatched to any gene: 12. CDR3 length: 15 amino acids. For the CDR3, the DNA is TGTGCCAGCAGCGTATTTCCTAGCGGACCGGGGGCCCAGTACTTC. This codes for CASSVFPSGPGAQYF. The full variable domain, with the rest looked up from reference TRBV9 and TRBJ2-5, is DSGVTQTPKHLITATGQRVTLRCSPRSGDLSVYWYQQSLDQGLQFLIQYYNGEERAKGNILERFSAQQFPDLHSELNLSSLELGDSALYFCASSVFPSGPGAQYFGPGTRLLVL.

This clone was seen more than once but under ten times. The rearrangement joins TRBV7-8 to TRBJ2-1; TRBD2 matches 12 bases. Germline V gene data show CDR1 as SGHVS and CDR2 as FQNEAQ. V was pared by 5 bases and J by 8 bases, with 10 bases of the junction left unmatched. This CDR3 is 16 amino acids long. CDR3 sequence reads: CASSAKLAGGIDEQFF. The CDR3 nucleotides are TGTGCCAGCAGCGCCAAACTAGCGGGAGGCATCGATGAGCAGTTCTTC.

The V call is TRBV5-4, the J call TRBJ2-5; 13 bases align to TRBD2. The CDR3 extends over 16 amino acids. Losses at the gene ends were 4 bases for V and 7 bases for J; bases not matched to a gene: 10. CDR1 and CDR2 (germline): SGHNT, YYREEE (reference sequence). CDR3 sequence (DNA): TGTGCCAGCAGCGACGGACTAGCGGGGGCGATGGGGACCCAGTACTTC. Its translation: CASSDGLAGAMGTQYF.

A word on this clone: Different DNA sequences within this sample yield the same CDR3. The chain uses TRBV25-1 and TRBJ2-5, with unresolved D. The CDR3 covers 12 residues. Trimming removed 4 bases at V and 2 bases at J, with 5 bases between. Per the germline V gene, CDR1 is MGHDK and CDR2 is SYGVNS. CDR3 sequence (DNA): TGTGCCAGCAGTGGGTATCAAGAGACCCAGTACTTC. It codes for CASSGYQETQYF.

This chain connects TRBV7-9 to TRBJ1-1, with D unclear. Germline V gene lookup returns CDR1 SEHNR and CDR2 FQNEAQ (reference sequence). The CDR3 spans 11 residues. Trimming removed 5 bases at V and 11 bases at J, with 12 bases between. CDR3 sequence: CASSPELDAFF. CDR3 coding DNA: TGTGCCAGCAGCCCCGAATTGGACGCTTTCTTT. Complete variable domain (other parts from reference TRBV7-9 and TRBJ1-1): DTGVSQNPRHKITKRGQNVTFRCDPISEHNRLYWYRQTLGQGPEFLTYFQNEAQLEKSRLLSDRFSAERPKGSFSTLEIQRTEQGDSAMYLCASSPELDAFFGQGTRLTVV.

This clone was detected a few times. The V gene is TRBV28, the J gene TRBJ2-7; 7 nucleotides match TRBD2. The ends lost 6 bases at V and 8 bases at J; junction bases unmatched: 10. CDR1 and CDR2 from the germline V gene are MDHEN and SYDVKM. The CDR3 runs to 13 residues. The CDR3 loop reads CASRFLAASKQYF. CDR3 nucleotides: TGTGCCAGCAGGTTCCTAGCGGCCTCTAAGCAGTACTTC.

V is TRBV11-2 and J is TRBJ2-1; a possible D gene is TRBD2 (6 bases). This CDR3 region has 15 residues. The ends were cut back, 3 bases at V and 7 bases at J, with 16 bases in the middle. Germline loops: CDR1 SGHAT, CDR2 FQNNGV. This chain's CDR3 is CASSFEGLAENEQFF. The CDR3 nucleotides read TGTGCCAGCAGCTTCGAGGGGTTAGCGGAAAATGAGCAGTTCTTC. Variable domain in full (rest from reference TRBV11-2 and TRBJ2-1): EAGVAQSPRYKIIEKRQSVAFWCNPISGHATLYWYQQILGQGPKLLIQFQNNGVVDDSQLPKDRFSAERLKGVDSTLKIQPAKLEDSAVYLCASSFEGLAENEQFFGPGTRLTVL.

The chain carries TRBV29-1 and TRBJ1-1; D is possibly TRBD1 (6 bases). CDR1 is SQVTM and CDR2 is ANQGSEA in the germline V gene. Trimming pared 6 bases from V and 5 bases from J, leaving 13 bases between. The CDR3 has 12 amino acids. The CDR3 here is CSVVGQGTEAFF. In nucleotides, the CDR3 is TGCAGCGTCGTTGGTCAGGGGACTGAAGCTTTCTTT.

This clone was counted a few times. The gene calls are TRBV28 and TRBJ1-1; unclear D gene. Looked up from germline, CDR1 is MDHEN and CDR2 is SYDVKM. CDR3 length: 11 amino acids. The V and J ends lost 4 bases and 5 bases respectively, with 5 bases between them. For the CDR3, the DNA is TGTGCCAGCAGTTCTACGACTGAAGCTTTCTTT. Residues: CASSSTTEAFF.

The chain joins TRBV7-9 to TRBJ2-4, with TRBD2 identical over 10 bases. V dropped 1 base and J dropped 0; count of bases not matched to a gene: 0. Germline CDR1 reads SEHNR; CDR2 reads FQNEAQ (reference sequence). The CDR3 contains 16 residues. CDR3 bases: TGTGCCAGCAGCTTAGGACTAGCGGGAGCCAAAAACATTCAGTACTTC. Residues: CASSLGLAGAKNIQYF.

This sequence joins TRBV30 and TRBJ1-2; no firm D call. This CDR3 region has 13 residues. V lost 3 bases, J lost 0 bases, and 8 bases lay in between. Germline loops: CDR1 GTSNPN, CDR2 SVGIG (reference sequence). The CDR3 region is CAWRWKANYGYTF. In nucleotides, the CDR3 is TGTGCCTGGAGGTGGAAAGCTAACTATGGCTACACCTTC.

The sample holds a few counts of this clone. The CDR3 loop reads CASSFYREPYEQYF. The DNA of the CDR3 is TGTGCCAGCAGTTTCTACAGGGAACCCTACGAGCAGTACTTC. The chain has TRBV28 and TRBJ2-7; D may be TRBD1 (6 bases). This CDR3 contains 14 residues. In germline, CDR1 is MDHEN, CDR2 SYDVKM. V was shortened by 3 bases and J by 2 bases, with 11 bases between the two germline ends. The full variable domain, its missing parts supplied by reference TRBV28 and TRBJ2-7, is DVKVTQSSRYLVKRTGEKVFLECVQDMDHENMFWYRQDPGLGLRLIYFSYDVKMKEKGDIPEGYSVSREKKERFSLILESASTNQTSMYLCASSFYREPYEQYFGPGTRLTVT.

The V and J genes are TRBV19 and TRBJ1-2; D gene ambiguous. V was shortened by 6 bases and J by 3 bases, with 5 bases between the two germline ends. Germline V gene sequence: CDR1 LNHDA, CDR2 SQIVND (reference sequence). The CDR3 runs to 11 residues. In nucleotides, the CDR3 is TGTGCCAGTAGCGCCTACTATGGCTACACCTTC. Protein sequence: CASSAYYGYTF. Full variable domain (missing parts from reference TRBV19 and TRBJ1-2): DGGITQSPKYLFRKEGQNVTLSCEQNLNHDAMYWYRQDPGQGLRLIYYSQIVNDFQKGDIAEGYSVSREKKESFPLTVTSAQKNPTAFYLCASSAYYGYTFGSGTRLTVV.

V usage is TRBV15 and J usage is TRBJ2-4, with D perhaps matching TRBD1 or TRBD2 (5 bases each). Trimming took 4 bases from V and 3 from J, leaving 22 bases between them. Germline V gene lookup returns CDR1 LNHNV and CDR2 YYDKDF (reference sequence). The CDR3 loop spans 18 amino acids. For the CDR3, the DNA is TGTGCCACCAGCAAAGGGGTTGGTCGTCCCGGAGGCAAAAACATTCAGTACTTC. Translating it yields CATSKGVGRPGGKNIQYF.